This TCR beta chain was profiled in a study of cytomegalovirus exposure and HLA in healthy donors. Study-wide points: Later analysis identified over 15,000 TCR beta sequences associated with HLA alleles, using a false discovery rate threshold of 0.05.

This clone came up once. Its target is not known. Researchers ran the PCR with 60 Vbeta and 13 Jbeta primers. Sequencing was performed with immunoSEQ multiplex PCR; in TCRdb, only in-frame clones are kept and a portion is missing. The sample has over 150,000 clones; under 80% are singletons. Germline lookup yields CDR1 LNHDA and CDR2 SQIVND (reference sequence). V was pared by 3 bases and J by 4 bases, with 13 bases between. CDR3 length: 15 amino acids. The chain recombines TRBV19 with TRBJ1-5; D gene ambiguous. The sample was PBMCs. This sequence was found in a man younger than 40 in good health and CMV-seronegative. CDR3 protein: CASSIAGRGNQPQHF. The CDR3 nucleotides are TGTGCCAGTAGTATCGCCGGACGAGGGAATCAGCCCCAGCATTTT.